The entry below describes one TCR beta chain. Its antigen is not identified. Clones were sequenced by immunoSEQ multiplex PCR, and TCRdb holds only the in-frame ones, with some missing. Among tens of thousands of clones listed, 70% to 90% were seen once. The CDR3 runs 14 residues. From germline, CDR1 is SEHNR and CDR2 FQNEAQ (reference sequence). The V gene end was trimmed by 5 bases and the J gene end by 5 bases; junction bases not matched to a gene: 6. The record originates from a study of OX40 agonist ivuxolimab in advanced cancers. The study, taken as a whole, reports: Dose levels from 0.1 to 3.0 mg/kg saw CD4+ and CD8+ blood T cells expand clonally by week 6.

V usage is TRBV7-9 and J usage is TRBJ2-3; TRBD2 agrees at 8 bases. The sample was CD4+ or CD8+ T cells sorted from blood, taken in a trial of the OX40 agonist ivuxolimab. This sequence was found in an adult with an advanced solid tumor such as melanoma, head and neck, liver or kidney cancer. CDR3 nucleotide sequence: TGTGCCAGCAGCGAGGGACTAGTCAGAGATACGCAGTATTTT. Amino acids: CASSEGLVRDTQYF.